These 24 T cell receptor beta chains share one sample of origin, sequenced in a study of blood T cell repertoires in COVID-19. The method was immunoSEQ multiplex PCR; TCRdb's version includes in-frame clones alone and lacks a portion of them. The sample lists 180,000 or so clones; about 91% were seen once. Sequenced sample: PBMCs or T cells enriched from blood (not recorded which). The origin of the receptors is a woman younger than 30 who had recovered from COVID-19.

The CDR3 region is CASSPLPGGSYEQYF. As DNA, the CDR3 is TGTGCCAGCAGCCCCCTCCCGGGGGGCTCCTACGAGCAGTACTTC. V is TRBV7-3 and J is TRBJ2-7; 7 bases fit TRBD2. Germline values: CDR1 SGHTA, CDR2 FQGTGA. The CDR3 has 15 residues. V gave up 5 bases and J gave up 0 bases; unmatched junction bases: 7.

The rearrangement uses TRBV25-1 and TRBJ2-5; 8 bases map to TRBD1. CDR1 is MGHDK and CDR2 is SYGVNS in the germline V gene. The CDR3 loop spans 13 amino acids. V was pared by 4 bases and J by 4 bases, with 2 bases of the junction left unmatched. CDR3 in DNA: TGTGCCAGCAGTGGGACAGGGTCAGAGACCCAGTACTTC. Protein: CASSGTGSETQYF.

The chain carries TRBV7-3 and TRBJ2-1, with 9 bases fitting TRBD2. Germline V gene data show CDR1 as SGHTA and CDR2 as FQGTGA. The CDR3 is 15 residues long. The V segment lost 4 bases and the J segment 7 bases; nucleotides outside the gene matches: 8. The CDR3, as DNA: TGTGCCAGCAGCTCTAGCGGGAACGATCAGAATGAGCAGTTCTTC. This encodes CASSSSGNDQNEQFF.

This rearrangement joins TRBV28 to TRBJ1-4; perhaps TRBD1 as D (5 bases). The CDR3 is 14 amino acids. CDR1 and CDR2 (germline): MDHEN, SYDVKM. Trimming shortened V by 6 bases and J by 8 bases, and 16 bases separated the two germline ends. CDR3 loop: CASRSTGTREKLFF. In DNA, the CDR3 is TGTGCCAGCAGATCAACCGGGACTAGAGAAAAACTGTTTTTT. The full variable domain, with the rest looked up from reference TRBV28 and TRBJ1-4, is DVKVTQSSRYLVKRTGEKVFLECVQDMDHENMFWYRQDPGLGLRLIYFSYDVKMKEKGDIPEGYSVSREKKERFSLILESASTNQTSMYLCASRSTGTREKLFFGSGTQLSVL.

The chain is built from TRBV7-2 and TRBJ2-7; 7 positions match TRBD1. Trimming cost V 0 bases and J 2 bases; bases outside gene matches: 4. This CDR3 has 15 amino acids. The germline CDR1 and CDR2 sequences are SGHTA and FQGNSA. The CDR3 nucleotides read TGTGCCAGCAGCTTAGCTTCGACAGGGACCTACGAGCAGTACTTC. It is translated as CASSLASTGTYEQYF.

The chain joins TRBV28 to TRBJ2-7; D ambiguous. The CDR3 length is 12 residues. Germline V gives CDR1 MDHEN, CDR2 SYDVKM. V gave up 3 bases and J gave up 3 bases, with 6 bases separating them. DNA for the CDR3: TGTGCCAGCAGTTTCCTAATCTACGAGCAGTACTTC. Translating gives CASSFLIYEQYF.

CDR3 in amino acids: CASITYNEQFF. The DNA of the CDR3 is TGTGCCAGCATCACCTACAATGAGCAGTTCTTC. The rearrangement links TRBV28 to TRBJ2-1; no firm D call. The CDR3 has 11 amino acids. The V gene's germline CDR1 is MDHEN and CDR2 SYDVKM. V was cut by 7 bases and J by 2 bases, with 3 bases left in between.

The V gene is TRBV2, the J gene TRBJ2-7; a possible D gene is TRBD1 (7 bases). Germline-derived CDR1 and CDR2 are SNHLY and FYNNEI. Trimming shortened V by 7 bases and J by 2 bases, and 18 bases separated the two germline ends. This CDR3 has 15 amino acids. The CDR3 nucleotides read TGTGCCAGCAAGGCGGGACAGATTTTAACCTACGAGCAGTACTTC. Translating gives CASKAGQILTYEQYF.

The V call is TRBV6-6, the J call TRBJ1-1; 8 nucleotides match TRBD1. The CDR3 has 15 residues. Losses at the gene ends were 2 bases for V and 0 bases for J; bases not matched to a gene: 2. Germline V gives CDR1 MNHNY, CDR2 SVGAGI (reference sequence). The CDR3 DNA sequence: TGTGCCAGCAGTTACCCGGGACAGGTGAACACTGAAGCTTTCTTT. Residues: CASSYPGQVNTEAFF.

The gene calls are TRBV4-3 and TRBJ1-2; 9 nucleotides agree with TRBD1. V was pared by 6 bases and J by 4 bases, with 6 bases of the junction left unmatched. Looked up from germline, CDR1 is LGHNA and CDR2 is YSLEER. The CDR3 totals 14 residues. The CDR3 here is CASRPTGGSYGYTF. The DNA for the CDR3 is TGCGCCAGCAGACCGACAGGGGGGTCCTATGGCTACACCTTC.

V is TRBV30 and J is TRBJ1-1; 7 positions match TRBD1. The CDR3 extends over 16 amino acids. The V segment lost 1 base and the J segment 4 bases; nucleotides outside the gene matches: 12. Germline lookup yields CDR1 GTSNPN and CDR2 SVGIG (reference sequence). CDR3 in amino acids: CAWSGAMMTGSTEAFF. The CDR3 DNA reads as TGTGCCTGGAGTGGGGCGATGATGACAGGGAGCACTGAAGCTTTCTTT.

The chain couples TRBV5-1 to TRBJ2-3, with 7 bases that match TRBD2. The CDR3 is 15 amino acids. From germline, CDR1 is SGHRS and CDR2 YFSETQ. Losses at the gene ends were 4 bases for V and 4 bases for J; bases not matched to a gene: 9. CDR3 sequence reads: CASSPGGSTADTQYF. DNA of the CDR3: TGCGCCAGCAGCCCTGGCGGGAGCACGGCAGATACGCAGTATTTT. Filled out from reference TRBV5-1 and TRBJ2-3, the complete variable domain reads KAGVTQTPRYLIKTRGQQVTLSCSPISGHRSVSWYQQTPGQGLQFLFEYFSETQRNKGNFPGRFSGRQFSNSRSEMNVSTLELGDSALYLCASSPGGSTADTQYFGPGTRLTVL.

The chain combines TRBV6-5 with TRBJ2-4, with D perhaps matching TRBD1 (6 bases). In germline, CDR1 is MNHEY, CDR2 SVGAGI. The CDR3 loop spans 14 amino acids. V shed 7 bases and J shed 5 bases, with 15 bases lying between them. The DNA for the CDR3 is TGTGCCAGCATTTTTAACAGGGTGGAAAACATTCAGTACTTC. Translating gives CASIFNRVENIQYF.

This sequence joins TRBV27 and TRBJ2-3, with TRBD2 matching over 13 bases. Germline trimming cut 3 bases from V and 3 bases from J; bases unmatched to any gene: 0. Germline lookup yields CDR1 MNHEY and CDR2 SMNVEV (reference sequence). This CDR3 has 15 residues. The CDR3 DNA reads TGTGCCAGCAGTTTGACTAGCGGGAGGACAGATACGCAGTATTTT. It specifies CASSLTSGRTDTQYF.

The chain couples TRBV7-2 to TRBJ2-1, with D tentatively TRBD2 (6 bases). The V gene lost 5 bases and the J gene lost 7 bases, with 15 bases spanning the gap. CDR3 length: 14 amino acids. Germline loops: CDR1 SGHTA, CDR2 FQGNSA. Here the CDR3 DNA reads TGTGCCAGCAGCCCACCCATTGGGGGGAATGAGCAGTTCTTC. It specifies CASSPPIGGNEQFF.

This rearrangement joins TRBV5-5 to TRBJ1-2; perhaps TRBD1 as D (5 bases). Looked up from germline, CDR1 is SGHKS and CDR2 is YYEKEE (reference sequence). CDR3 length equals 15 residues. The V end lost 3 bases, the J end lost 8 bases, and 20 bases lay between the germline ends. The CDR3 sequence is CASSSYRPPTQGYTF. CDR3 DNA: TGTGCCAGCAGCTCCTACAGGCCACCGACTCAGGGCTACACCTTC.

This clone occurred a few times. The chain employs TRBV2 and TRBJ2-5; 7 bases are a match to TRBD1. The CDR3 consists of 15 residues. The V and J ends lost 7 bases and 2 bases, in that order; junction bases with no gene match: 10. Germline V lookup: CDR1 SNHLY, CDR2 FYNNEI. The CDR3 region is CASNGIRDSQETQYF. CDR3 DNA: TGTGCCAGCAACGGAATCCGGGACAGTCAAGAGACCCAGTACTTC.

This chain joins TRBV3-1 (or the pseudogene TRBV3-2) and TRBJ2-3, with 8 bases aligning to TRBD2. V was clipped by 4 bases and J by 0 bases; unmatched bases: 6. Germline CDR1 is LGHDT and CDR2 is YNNKEL (reference sequence). This CDR3 comprises 16 residues. CDR3: CASSPGTSSSTDTQYF. Written as DNA, the CDR3 is TGTGCCAGCAGCCCCGGGACTAGTTCTAGCACAGATACGCAGTATTTT.

The chain links TRBV19 to TRBJ1-3; D is uncertain. CDR1 and CDR2 from the germline V gene are LNHDA and SQIVND (reference sequence). V was trimmed by 5 bases and J by 0 bases, leaving 8 bases between them. The CDR3 spans 14 residues. The CDR3 DNA reads as TGTGCCAGTAGTCCGACACCCTCTGGAAACACCATATATTTT. Protein: CASSPTPSGNTIYF.

The chain combines TRBV7-3 with TRBJ2-1; 13 nucleotides line up with TRBD2. The J segment lost 9 bases and the V segment lost 0 bases, leaving 11 bases of the junction unmatched. This CDR3 is built from 18 residues. The V gene's germline CDR1 is SGHTA and CDR2 FQGTGA. The CDR3 DNA sequence: TGTGCCAGCAGCTTAACGGGGACTAGCGGGGTCGTTTCGGGTGAGCAGTTCTTC. Protein sequence: CASSLTGTSGVVSGEQFF. Full variable domain (missing parts from reference TRBV7-3 and TRBJ2-1): GAGVSQTPSNKVTEKGKYVELRCDPISGHTALYWYRQSLGQGPEFLIYFQGTGAADDSGLPNDRFFAVRPEGSVSTLKIQRTERGDSAVYLCASSLTGTSGVVSGEQFFGPGTRLTVL.

The chain has TRBV9 and TRBJ1-6; tentative D call: TRBD1 (5 bases). CDR1 and CDR2 from the germline V gene are SGDLS and YYNGEE. Trimming removed 0 bases from V and 10 bases from J, with 14 bases in between. This CDR3 has 15 residues. The CDR3 nucleotides read TGTGCCAGCAGCGTAGCGGGGGGTTCTAGATCACCCCTCCACTTT. Translation gives CASSVAGGSRSPLHF.

V is TRBV6-5 and J is TRBJ2-5, with 8 bases aligning to TRBD2. After removal of 7 bases from V and 1 base from J, the junction contained 8 bases not matched to a gene. CDR1 is MNHEY and CDR2 is SVGAGI in the germline V gene. This CDR3 contains 15 residues. The DNA of the CDR3 is TGTGCCAGCACTCTCGGGGGGGGGACCCAAGAGACCCAGTACTTC. This translates into CASTLGGGTQETQYF.

The chain combines TRBV7-2 with TRBJ2-7; 8 positions agree with TRBD2. The length of the CDR3 is 16 residues. Trimming at V came to 1 base and at J to 5 bases, leaving 10 bases not matched to a gene. CDR1 and CDR2 (germline): SGHTA, FQGNSA. CDR3 in amino acids: CASSLGRISGVHEQYF. The CDR3, as DNA: TGTGCCAGCAGCTTAGGTCGGATTAGCGGGGTGCACGAGCAGTACTTC.

The rearrangement joins TRBV10-3 to TRBJ2-1; D may be TRBD1 (6 bases). Trimming stripped 10 bases from V and 3 bases from J, with 13 bases between. The CDR3 length is 13 residues. The germline CDR1 and CDR2 sequences are ENHRY and SYGVKD. CDR3 sequence reads: CATWDTLYNEQFF. The DNA for the CDR3 is TGTGCCACCTGGGACACCCTCTACAATGAGCAGTTCTTC.